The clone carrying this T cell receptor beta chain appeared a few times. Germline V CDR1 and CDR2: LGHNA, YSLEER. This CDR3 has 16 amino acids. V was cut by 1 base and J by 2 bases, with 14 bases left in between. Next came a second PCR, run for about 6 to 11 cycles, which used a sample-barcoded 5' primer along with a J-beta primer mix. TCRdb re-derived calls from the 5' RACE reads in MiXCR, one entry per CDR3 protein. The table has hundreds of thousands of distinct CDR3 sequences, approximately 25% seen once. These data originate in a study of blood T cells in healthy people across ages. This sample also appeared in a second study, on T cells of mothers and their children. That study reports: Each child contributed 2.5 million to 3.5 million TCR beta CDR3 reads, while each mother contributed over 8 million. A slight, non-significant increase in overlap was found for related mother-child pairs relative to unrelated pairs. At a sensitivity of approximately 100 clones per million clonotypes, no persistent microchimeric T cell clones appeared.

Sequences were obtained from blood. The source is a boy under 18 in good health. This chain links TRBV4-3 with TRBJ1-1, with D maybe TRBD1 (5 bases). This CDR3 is CASSQGGAARNTEAFF. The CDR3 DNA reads TGCGCCAGCAGCCAAGGTGGGGCAGCGCGAAACACTGAAGCTTTCTTT.